These T cell receptor beta chains were read from a single sample in a study of graft-versus-host responses after intestinal transplantation. Clones were sequenced by immunoSEQ multiplex PCR, and TCRdb holds only the in-frame ones, with some missing. Of about 7,400 clones in the sample, 33% are singletons; the top ten hold roughly 4%. The source material was alloreactive CD8+ T cells from a mixed lymphocyte reaction culture, sampled before transplantation. These receptors originate from a human patient who was an organ donor for intestinal transplantation. Each CDR3 is given with its conserved first and last residue. The order of the fields is V gene, J gene, D gene, clone size, CDR3 protein, CDR3 DNA. A D gene is named only where the DNA matches it firmly. Clone size is shown for a subset of rows, as once, few, many or a class of expanded clone.

V: TRBV7-9; J: TRBJ2-1; D: TRBD2; size: once; CDR3: CASSALSGRTAYNEQFF; DNA: TGTGCCAGCAGCGCCCTAAGCGGGAGGACCGCCTACAATGAGCAGTTCTTC
V: TRBV27; J: TRBJ2-7; D: TRBD1; size: .; CDR3: CASSFPGQGAYEQYF; DNA: TGTGCCAGCAGTTTTCCGGGACAGGGGGCCTACGAGCAGTACTTC
V: TRBV19; J: TRBJ1-5; D: TRBD1; size: .; CDR3: CASTGGTGRFQPQHF; DNA: TGTGCCAGTACGGGAGGGACAGGGAGGTTTCAGCCCCAGCATTTT
V: TRBV2; J: TRBJ2-2; D: .; size: .; CDR3: CASRLGSSPVPNTGELFF; DNA: TGTGCCAGCAGGTTGGGCAGCTCCCCAGTTCCGAACACCGGGGAGCTGTTTTTT
V: TRBV4-1; J: TRBJ1-1; D: .; size: few; CDR3: CASSQDSRVRTEAFF; DNA: TGCGCCAGCAGCCAAGATTCCAGGGTAAGGACTGAAGCTTTCTTT
V: TRBV6-5; J: TRBJ1-2; D: .; size: large; CDR3: CASSYRGDSNYGYTF; DNA: TGTGCCAGCAGTTACAGAGGCGATTCTAACTATGGCTACACCTTC
V: TRBV6-5; J: TRBJ2-1; D: .; size: few; CDR3: CASRSRESINEQFF; DNA: TGTGCCAGCAGGAGCCGGGAGTCGATCAATGAGCAGTTCTTC
V: TRBV2; J: TRBJ2-7; D: TRBD1; size: medium-sized; CDR3: CASSGRGLPPPYEQYF; DNA: TGTGCCAGCAGTGGTAGGGGGCTTCCACCTCCCTACGAGCAGTACTTC
V: TRBV4-1; J: TRBJ2-7; D: .; size: once; CDR3: CASSQVTANYEQYF; DNA: TGCGCCAGCAGCCAAGTAACTGCCAACTACGAGCAGTACTTC
V: TRBV4-3; J: TRBJ2-7; D: TRBD2; size: few; CDR3: CASSLRGLADAYEQYF; DNA: TGCGCCAGCAGCCTCAGGGGACTAGCGGACGCCTACGAGCAGTACTTC
V: TRBV2; J: TRBJ1-4; D: .; size: .; CDR3: CASSEWGRGSNEKLFF; DNA: TGTGCCAGCAGTGAGTGGGGGAGGGGATCTAATGAAAAACTGTTTTTT
V: TRBV5-1; J: TRBJ2-6; D: TRBD1; size: few; CDR3: CAIPDRGHSGANVLTF; DNA: TGCGCCATCCCGGACAGGGGACACTCTGGGGCCAACGTCCTGACTTTC
V: TRBV19; J: TRBJ1-1; D: .; size: .; CDR3: CASSMRRENTEAFF; DNA: TGTGCCAGTAGTATGCGCAGGGAGAACACTGAAGCTTTCTTT
V: TRBV6-5; J: TRBJ2-3; D: .; size: .; CDR3: CASSYPLYTQYF; DNA: TGTGCCAGCAGTTACCCCTTATATACGCAGTATTTT
V: TRBV7-6; J: TRBJ2-1; D: TRBD2; size: .; CDR3: CASSLALWSSGRYEQFF; DNA: TGTGCCAGCAGCTTAGCTTTATGGTCTAGCGGGAGATATGAGCAGTTCTTC
V: TRBV28; J: TRBJ2-7; D: .; size: .; CDR3: CASRNYSLRDRTYEQYF; DNA: TGTGCCAGCAGGAATTACAGCCTCAGGGATCGCACCTACGAGCAGTACTTC
V: TRBV18; J: TRBJ2-3; D: TRBD2; size: few; CDR3: CASSLSRLAGHSTDTQYF; DNA: TGTGCCAGCTCGCTATCCAGGCTAGCGGGACATAGCACAGATACGCAGTATTTT
V: TRBV11-2; J: TRBJ1-2; D: .; size: few; CDR3: CASSLVPRYGYTF; DNA: TGTGCCAGCAGCTTAGTCCCGCGCTATGGCTACACCTTC
V: TRBV5-6; J: TRBJ2-7; D: .; size: few; CDR3: CASSLAGAAYEQYF; DNA: TGTGCCAGCAGCTTGGCGGGAGCGGCCTACGAGCAGTACTTC
V: TRBV11-2; J: TRBJ1-1; D: .; size: few; CDR3: CASSPLNGQYKAFF; DNA: TGTGCCAGCAGCCCTCTAAACGGACAGTACAAGGCTTTCTTT
V: TRBV7-3; J: TRBJ2-5; D: .; size: .; CDR3: CASSIYHQETQYF; DNA: TGTGCCAGCAGCATCTACCACCAAGAGACCCAGTACTTC
V: TRBV6-6; J: TRBJ2-7; D: TRBD1; size: few; CDR3: CASSYSGTGVYEQYF; DNA: TGTGCCAGCAGTTACTCAGGGACAGGGGTCTACGAGCAGTACTTC
V: TRBV21-1; J: TRBJ2-7; D: .; size: few; CDR3: CASSKGSIEQYF; DNA: TGTGCCAGCAGCAAGGGCTCTATCGAGCAGTACTTC
V: TRBV21-1; J: TRBJ1-2; D: .; size: medium-sized; CDR3: CASSKGGLVYGYTF; DNA: TGTGCCAGCAGCAAAGGGGGGCTCGTTTACGGCTACACCTTC
V: TRBV6-1; J: TRBJ2-5; D: .; size: medium-sized; CDR3: CASCLVIAYETQYF; DNA: TGTGCCAGCTGTCTTGTGATAGCTTATGAGACCCAGTACTTC
V: TRBV28; J: TRBJ2-2; D: TRBD1; size: .; CDR3: CASSLWTGGRFRNTGELFF; DNA: TGTGCCAGCAGTCTTTGGACAGGGGGAAGGTTTAGGAACACCGGGGAGCTGTTTTTT